The 21 T cell receptor beta chains listed next were all sequenced from one sample in a study of read filtering for tumor transcriptome and immune sequencing. This library used roughly 370 ng RNA and molecular barcoded adaptors spanning alpha/delta and beta/gamma chains. TCRdb re-called the reads with MiXCR, one entry per CDR3 protein. The repertoire includes tens of thousands of distinct CDR3 sequences, approximately 14% of them detected once, and around 45% sits in the top ten. Source material: a population of CD138-negative cells sorted from bone marrow. These receptors all stem from a donor at least 40 years old with multiple myeloma.

This sequence joins TRBV6-7 and TRBJ1-1; D is unresolved. TRBV6-7 is classed as an ORF, of uncertain function. This CDR3 contains 16 residues. The germline V and J ends were trimmed by 8 bases and 1 base, with 20 bases remaining between them. CDR3 amino acids: CASLPHEGEKNTEAFF. The CDR3 DNA follows: TGTGCCAGCCTTCCCCATGAGGGCGAGAAGAACACTGAAGCTTTCTTT.

This clonotype appeared many times. The gene calls are TRBV5-1 and TRBJ2-3; no clear D gene. V was trimmed by 7 bases and J by 2 bases, leaving 14 bases between them. This CDR3 has 14 amino acids. Germline V gives CDR1 SGHRS, CDR2 YFSETQ. The CDR3: CASRPTISTDTQYF. The CDR3, as DNA: TGCGCCAGCCGACCGACCATTTCCACAGATACGCAGTATTTT.

This clonotype was found many times. The chain joins TRBV15 to TRBJ1-5; D not certain. Per the germline V gene, CDR1 is LNHNV and CDR2 is YYDKDF (reference sequence). The CDR3 runs to 13 residues. Trimming removed 0 bases from V and 4 bases from J, with 4 bases in between. CDR3 residues: CATSREANQPQHF. DNA of the CDR3: TGTGCCACCAGCAGAGAGGCAAATCAGCCCCAGCATTTT.

This clonotype has just a few counts. This chain connects TRBV19 to TRBJ2-2; D is unresolved. The V gene's germline CDR1 is LNHDA and CDR2 SQIVND (reference sequence). This CDR3 region has 13 residues. The V and J ends lost 8 bases and 0 bases respectively, with 7 bases between them. The CDR3 DNA is TGTGCCAGTGGGCTGCCGAACACCGGGGAGCTGTTTTTT. This codes for CASGLPNTGELFF.

The chain couples TRBV7-8 to TRBJ2-1; D gene unclear. The V end lost 2 bases, the J end lost 6 bases, and 8 bases lay between the germline ends. The CDR3 length is 13 residues. Germline V gene data show CDR1 as SGHVS and CDR2 as FQNEAQ. The CDR3 DNA sequence: TGTGCCAGCAGCTTAAAAGAGGCCAATGAGCAGTTCTTC. Translating gives CASSLKEANEQFF.

This clonotype was observed at least ten times. V gene TRBV10-3 combines with J gene TRBJ2-1; TRBD1 might be the D (5 bases). Germline assignment: CDR1 ENHRY and CDR2 SYGVKD. V gave up 6 bases and J gave up 7 bases, with 10 bases separating them. CDR3 length equals 12 residues. This CDR3 reads CAIRASGNEQFF. The CDR3 DNA follows: TGTGCCATCAGAGCTTCAGGGAATGAGCAGTTCTTC.

This clonotype occurred many times. The chain links TRBV20-1 to TRBJ1-1; D might be TRBD1 (5 bases). Germline-derived CDR1 and CDR2 are DFQATT and SNEGSKA (reference sequence). The length of the CDR3 is 16 residues. V lost 0 bases and J 4 bases, leaving 18 bases between the germline ends. CDR3: CSARDGSGVRGTEAFF. Written as DNA, the CDR3 is TGCAGTGCTAGAGATGGATCAGGAGTTAGGGGCACTGAAGCTTTCTTT.

The chain links TRBV6-2 or TRBV6-3 to TRBJ1-3; D not certain. The CDR3 length is 16 residues. Trimming cost V 2 bases and J 0 bases, with 11 bases left between them. CDR1 is MNHEY, CDR2 SVGEGT, per germline. CDR3 coding DNA: TGTGCCAGCAGTTACCTTGCGGATTTCTCTGGAAACACCATATATTTT. Translated: CASSYLADFSGNTIYF.

This clonotype was detected many times. The chain carries TRBV6-1 and TRBJ1-5; TRBD1 might be the D (5 bases). Trimming took off 7 bases at V and 2 bases at J, with 9 bases between the two ends. The CDR3 length is 13 residues. Germline CDR1 reads MNHNS; CDR2 reads SASEGT. In DNA, the CDR3 is TGTGCCAGCATCGCGACAGGCAATCAGCCCCAGCATTTT. Translation gives CASIATGNQPQHF.

This clonotype was detected only a few times. The chain carries TRBV20-1 and TRBJ2-3; TRBD2 matches at 8 bases. V trimming: 7 bases; J trimming: 6 bases; junction bases outside the gene matches: 12. The length of the CDR3 is 14 residues. Germline assignment: CDR1 DFQATT and CDR2 SNEGSKA (reference sequence). The CDR3 region is CSVQTSGLGDTQYF. The CDR3 DNA reads as TGCAGTGTCCAAACTAGCGGTCTTGGGGATACGCAGTATTTT.

This clonotype has ten or more counts. This chain links TRBV12-5 with TRBJ1-1; D call uncertain. V was trimmed by 3 bases and J by 0 bases, leaving 5 bases between them. This CDR3 is built from 13 residues. CDR1 and CDR2 (germline): LGHNT, FRNRAP. CDR3 protein: CASGFGMNTEAFF. The CDR3 nucleotides are TGTGCTAGTGGTTTTGGGATGAACACTGAAGCTTTCTTT.

This clonotype was seen a single time. V is TRBV6-5 and J is TRBJ1-5; no reliable D call. Trimming removed 8 bases at V and 2 bases at J, with 7 bases between. Germline V gene sequence: CDR1 MNHEY, CDR2 SVGAGI. CDR3 size: 12 residues. The CDR3 here is CASGEGNQPQHF. DNA for the CDR3: TGTGCCAGCGGGGAGGGCAATCAGCCCCAGCATTTT.

The genes are TRBV7-2 and TRBJ2-3; TRBD2 agrees at 7 bases. The CDR3 spans 18 residues. The V gene's germline CDR1 is SGHTA and CDR2 FQGNSA. The V and J ends lost 3 bases and 5 bases, in that order; junction bases with no gene match: 17. CDR3 DNA sequence: TGTGCCAGCAGCTTGGGGGTAGGCGGGAGTAGGAGTGGAGATACGCAGTATTTT. Translated, it gives CASSLGVGGSRSGDTQYF.

This clonotype was detected a few times. The chain combines TRBV20-1 with TRBJ2-3; no clear D. The CDR3 loop spans 16 amino acids. CDR1 DFQATT and CDR2 SNEGSKA come from the germline V gene (reference sequence). V was pared by 0 bases and J by 2 bases, with 15 bases between. For the CDR3, the DNA is TGCAGTGCTAGAGATCAGCTAGTGAGTGCCACAGATACGCAGTATTTT. It is translated as CSARDQLVSATDTQYF.

Ten or more counts support this clonotype. This chain links TRBV2 with TRBJ2-1; possibly TRBD2 for D (5 bases). Germline CDR1 SNHLY, CDR2 FYNNEI. Trimming shortened V by 8 bases and J by 0 bases, and 14 bases separated the two germline ends. CDR3 length: 15 amino acids. Here the CDR3 DNA reads TGTGCCAGCCCCACAGCGGCACCCTCCTACAATGAGCAGTTCTTC. As protein: CASPTAAPSYNEQFF.

For this clonotype: This may stem from a read error, because a much larger clone lies one nucleotide away. The CDR3 is CASSCEGGYEQYF. CDR3 DNA: TGTGCCAGCAGTTGTGAGGGAGGCTACGAGCAGTACTTC. This sequence joins TRBV6-2 or TRBV6-3 and TRBJ2-7; possible D gene TRBD2, 6 bases. There are 13 residues in the CDR3. CDR1 is MNHEY and CDR2 is SVGEGT in the germline V gene. Deletions cut 4 bases from V and 3 bases from J, with 10 bases between.

In this sample, this clonotype turned up a few times. The genes are TRBV20-1 and TRBJ2-7, with D possibly TRBD1 on 7 matching bases. Trimming pared 6 bases from V and 0 bases from J, leaving 15 bases between. The germline CDR1 and CDR2 sequences are DFQATT and SNEGSKA (reference sequence). The CDR3 loop spans 14 amino acids. CDR3 sequence: CSALRGTASYEQYF. The CDR3 bases are TGCAGTGCCCTTCGCGGGACAGCCTCCTACGAGCAGTACTTC.

This clonotype appeared many times. The chain is built from TRBV3-1 and TRBJ2-2; D possibly corresponds to TRBD2 (6 bases). The germline CDR1 and CDR2 sequences are LGHDT and YNNKEL (reference sequence). V lost 7 bases, J lost 1 base, and 13 bases lay in between. The CDR3 extends over 15 amino acids. This CDR3 is CASTDTGRNTGELFF. Written as DNA, the CDR3 is TGTGCCAGCACCGACACCGGGAGGAACACCGGGGAGCTGTTTTTT.

This clonotype occurred many times. This chain joins TRBV19 and TRBJ1-5; D might be TRBD1 (5 bases). Trimming pared 1 base from V and 1 base from J, leaving 11 bases between. The CDR3 extends over 16 amino acids. From germline, CDR1 is LNHDA and CDR2 SQIVND (reference sequence). The CDR3 bases are TGTGCCAGTAGTATAGTAGCAGGGATAAGCAATCAGCCCCAGCATTTT. It specifies CASSIVAGISNQPQHF.

This chain links TRBV27 with TRBJ1-5; no definite D call. Germline CDR1 MNHEY, CDR2 SMNVEV (reference sequence). V gave up 0 bases and J gave up 0 bases, with 6 bases separating them. This CDR3 spans 15 amino acids. DNA of the CDR3: TGTGCCAGCAGTTTATCGTACTATAGCAATCAGCCCCAGCATTTT. This codes for CASSLSYYSNQPQHF.

This clonotype was seen repeatedly, ten times or more. The CDR3 DNA reads TGTGCCACCAGTGATTTGAAGGGACTAGCGGACAATGAGCAGTTCTTC. Protein sequence: CATSDLKGLADNEQFF. This chain connects TRBV24-1 to TRBJ2-1; TRBD2 aligns across 11 bases. The trim removed 0 bases at V and 5 bases at J, leaving 2 bases unmatched. Germline CDR1 and CDR2: KGHDR and SFDVKD. The CDR3 runs 16 residues.